The clone carrying this T cell receptor beta chain was recorded at least ten times. Its antigen remains unknown. The TCRbeta library was prepared with unique molecular identifiers. TCRdb passed the PCR reads through MiXCR, listing each CDR3 protein once. Of roughly 490,000 distinct CDR3 sequences listed, roughly 10% are singletons. This entry is derived from a study of T-cell reconstitution after alpha-beta-depleted transplantation in children. Study-level points and caveats: Reportedly, alpha-beta T cells present about two months post-transplant originated from several hundred expanded clones of graft origin. At one year after transplant, newly produced T cells mostly accounted for T-cell counts and diversity. Some patients showed high day-60 TCRbeta diversity, which derived from surviving recipient T cells and thymic progenitors.

The V and J ends lost 2 bases and 1 base, in that order; junction bases with no gene match: 13. Germline V gives CDR1 SGHRS, CDR2 YFSETQ. The CDR3 length is 19 residues. The chain couples TRBV5-1 to TRBJ2-2; TRBD2 matches at 8 bases. This TCR came from a female patient aged 2 to 10 who had a stem cell transplant for aplastic anemia, so the T cells may come from the graft donor. The source material was PBMCs, mostly from graft donor cells, sampled 180 days after TCRalphabeta/CD19-depleted stem cell transplant. The CDR3 reads CASSFAFGSGNVNTGELFF. Written as DNA, the CDR3 is TGCGCCAGCAGCTTCGCCTTTGGTAGCGGGAATGTGAACACCGGGGAGCTGTTTTTT.